The entry that follows covers one T cell receptor (beta chain) sequence. Antigen: not known. After constant-region reverse-primer amplification, full-length variable regions underwent semi-nested PCR with Nested Universal Primer A. Each CDR3 protein gets one entry after TCRdb re-called the 5' RACE reads with MiXCR. The sample carries roughly 46,000 distinct CDR3 sequences, 28% recorded once. The study's findings and limits: The larger cohort examined one V-J beta rearrangement, not whole repertoires. Tumor Tregs overlapped most with tumor, then blood, naive CD4+ cells. Tumor memory CD4+ T cell TCR gene usage clustered with blood and lymph node memory CD4+ cells and lymph node naive CD4+ cells.

The specimen was naive CD4+ T cells sorted from blood. The subset: naive CD4+ T cells, CD4+CD45RA+CD25-. The source of this sequence is a female donor with breast cancer.

Written as DNA, the CDR3 is TGCAGTGCCACCCTTGAAGAGTGGCCCGGCACAGATACGCAGTATTTT. Translating it yields CSATLEEWPGTDTQYF. J is TRBJ2-3 and V is TRBV20-1, with D unresolved. This CDR3 contains 16 residues. Germline V lookup: CDR1 DFQATT, CDR2 SNEGSKA (reference sequence). V was shortened by 6 bases and J by 1 base, with 20 bases between the two germline ends.